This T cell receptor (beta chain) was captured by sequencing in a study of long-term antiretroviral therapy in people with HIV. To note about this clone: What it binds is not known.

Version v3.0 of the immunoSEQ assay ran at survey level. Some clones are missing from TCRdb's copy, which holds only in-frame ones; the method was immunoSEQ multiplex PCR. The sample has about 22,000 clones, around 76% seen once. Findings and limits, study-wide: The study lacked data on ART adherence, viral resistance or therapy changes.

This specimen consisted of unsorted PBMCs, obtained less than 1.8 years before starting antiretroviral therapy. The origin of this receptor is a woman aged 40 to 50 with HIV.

The CDR3 is CASSHAGATNYGYTF. CDR3 coding DNA: TGCGCCAGCAGCCACGCAGGGGCTACGAACTATGGCTACACCTTC. The V and J genes are TRBV4-1 and TRBJ1-2; TRBD1 might be the D (6 bases). Trimming left V 3 bases short and J 2 bases short, with 13 bases between. Germline V gene lookup returns CDR1 MGHRA and CDR2 YSYEKL. The CDR3 has 15 amino acids.